The 18 T cell receptor beta chains presented below share a single source sample, sequenced in a study of beta chain features in type 1 diabetes. The whole isolated RNA underwent reverse transcription, so sequencing captured expressed TCRB transcripts. The method was immunoSEQ multiplex PCR; TCRdb's version includes in-frame clones alone and lacks a portion of them. The data hold roughly 290,000 clones, with approximately 8.1% observed a single time. The sample was central memory CD4+ T cells from blood. These receptors were obtained from a woman under 30 in good health.

This clone was recorded many times. The gene calls are TRBV7-9 and TRBJ2-1; D is perhaps TRBD1 (5 bases). The CDR3 runs 16 residues. V was pared by 2 bases and J by 2 bases, with 13 bases between. Germline CDR1 and CDR2: SEHNR and FQNEAQ (reference sequence). The CDR3 coding sequence is TGTGCCAGCAGCTTAAGGGCGCAAGGGGCCTACAATGAGCAGTTCTTC. This codes for CASSLRAQGAYNEQFF.

This clone was counted a few times. The genes are TRBV18 and TRBJ2-1, with 11 bases lining up with TRBD1. This CDR3 is built from 15 residues. With V trimmed by 3 bases and J by 7 bases, 5 bases remained unmatched. Germline loops: CDR1 KGHSH, CDR2 LQKENI. The CDR3 here is CASSPWTGGMNEQFF. CDR3 coding DNA: TGTGCCAGCTCACCTTGGACAGGGGGCATGAATGAGCAGTTCTTC.

The table lists this clone with a few counts. The chain joins TRBV20-1 to TRBJ2-5; the D is unclear. V dropped 6 bases and J dropped 5 bases, with 10 bases sitting between them. From germline, CDR1 is DFQATT and CDR2 SNEGSKA (reference sequence). There are 11 residues in the CDR3. The CDR3 region is CSAYAGETQYF. DNA of the CDR3: TGCAGTGCCTACGCCGGGGAGACCCAGTACTTC.

The J gene is TRBJ1-5, the V gene TRBV6-6; D is ambiguous. Trimming pared 4 bases from V and 0 bases from J, leaving 4 bases between. The CDR3 is 13 residues long. Germline assignment: CDR1 MNHNY and CDR2 SVGAGI (reference sequence). The CDR3 spells CASSSNSNQPQHF. The CDR3 DNA is TGTGCCAGCAGTTCTAATAGCAATCAGCCCCAGCATTTT.

This clone was picked up a small number of times. The chain couples TRBV19 to TRBJ2-3; the D gene is possibly TRBD2 (6 bases). The CDR3 runs to 14 residues. Germline V lookup: CDR1 LNHDA, CDR2 SQIVND (reference sequence). Trimming stripped 3 bases from V and 3 bases from J, with 10 bases between. The CDR3 nucleotides read TGTGCCAGTAGTATCGGCGGGACTACAGATACGCAGTATTTT. It encodes CASSIGGTTDTQYF. The full variable domain, completed using reference TRBV19 and TRBJ2-3, is DGGITQSPKYLFRKEGQNVTLSCEQNLNHDAMYWYRQDPGQGLRLIYYSQIVNDFQKGDIAEGYSVSREKKESFPLTVTSAQKNPTAFYLCASSIGGTTDTQYFGPGTRLTVL.

Comments on this clone: A read error may account for a junction end that differs from germline. V and J are TRBV5-4 and TRBJ1-1, with 9 bases matching TRBD1. The CDR3 totals 16 residues. Germline V lookup: CDR1 SGHNT, CDR2 YYREEE (reference sequence). The CDR3 DNA reads as TGCGCCAGCAGCCAAGGCCAGACAGGGGGGATAACTGAAGCTTTCTTT. The encoded protein is CASSQGQTGGITEAFF. Full variable domain (rest looked up from reference TRBV5-4 and TRBJ1-1): ETGVTQSPTHLIKTRGQQVTLRCSSQSGHNTVSWYQQALGQGPQFIFQYYREEENGRGNFPPRFSGLQFPNYSSELNVNALELDDSALYLCASSQGQTGGITEAFFGQGTRLTVV.

This clone was seen many times. The gene calls are TRBV7-3 and TRBJ1-4; 9 nucleotides line up with TRBD1. The CDR3 length is 17 residues. The J segment lost 4 bases and the V segment lost 5 bases, leaving 11 bases of the junction unmatched. Per the germline V gene, CDR1 is SGHTA and CDR2 is FQGTGA. CDR3: CASSRRSTGQGNEKLFF. The CDR3 DNA follows: TGTGCCAGCAGCCGACGGTCTACGGGACAGGGTAATGAAAAACTGTTTTTT.

This clone was recorded a few times. The chain links TRBV5-1 to TRBJ1-2, with 9 nucleotides matching TRBD1. Looked up from germline, CDR1 is SGHRS and CDR2 is YFSETQ. CDR3 length: 13 amino acids. V trimming: 2 bases; J trimming: 7 bases; junction bases outside the gene matches: 3. The CDR3 spells CASSLQGASGYTF. The CDR3 DNA is TGCGCCAGCAGCTTACAGGGGGCGAGTGGCTACACCTTC.

This clone was recorded at least ten times. This rearrangement joins TRBV4-1 to TRBJ2-7; maybe TRBD2 (6 bases). The CDR3 runs to 18 residues. Germline values: CDR1 MGHRA, CDR2 YSYEKL. The V end was cut by 4 bases, the J end by 1 base, with 23 bases between. This CDR3 is CASSRRDERTGESYEQYF. The CDR3 nucleotides are TGCGCCAGCAGCCGAAGGGATGAGCGGACGGGAGAATCCTACGAGCAGTACTTC.

The genes are TRBV29-1 and TRBJ2-5; no definite D call. CDR3 length equals 12 residues. Trimming removed 4 bases at V and 1 base at J, with 7 bases between. The germline V gene encodes CDR1 SQVTM and CDR2 ANQGSEA. CDR3 sequence: CSVGFSQETQYF. CDR3 DNA sequence: TGCAGCGTTGGTTTCAGCCAAGAGACCCAGTACTTC.

The V and J genes are TRBV9 and TRBJ1-6; 7 bases agree with TRBD1. There are 12 residues in the CDR3. The V gene's germline CDR1 is SGDLS and CDR2 YYNGEE. V shed 10 bases, J shed 10 bases, and the junction held 8 bases outside the gene matches. CDR3 in DNA: TGTGCCGGCGGGACAGCCTCCTCACCCCTCCACTTT. Protein product: CAGGTASSPLHF.

This clone was detected ten times or more. CDR3 loop: CSANPGYNPFF. The CDR3 region has the DNA TGCAGTGCTAACCCAGGCTATAACCCGTTCTTC. The genes are TRBV20-1 and TRBJ2-1; D is unresolved. Germline-derived CDR1 and CDR2 are DFQATT and SNEGSKA (reference sequence). The CDR3 is 11 residues long. The V and J ends lost 4 bases and 15 bases respectively, with 16 bases between them.

This clone was counted between two and nine times. The chain links TRBV9 to TRBJ2-1, with D possibly being TRBD1 (6 bases). The length of the CDR3 is 17 residues. From germline, CDR1 is SGDLS and CDR2 YYNGEE. With 0 bases removed from V and 5 bases from J, the gap between germline ends came to 18 bases. In DNA, the CDR3 is TGTGCCAGCAGCGTAGGTACAGGGACCCGAATCAACAATGAGCAGTTCTTC. Its translation is CASSVGTGTRINNEQFF.

As to this clone: Mismatch with germline at one junction end may stem from a read error. The chain carries TRBV9 and TRBJ2-1, with a possible D match to TRBD2 (5 bases). CDR1 and CDR2 from the germline V gene are SGDLS and YYNGEE. This CDR3 region has 15 residues. The CDR3 DNA reads as TGTGCCAACAGCACCCGCTTCGGGACCTACAATGAGCAGTTCTTC. Encoded protein: CANSTRFGTYNEQFF. Drawing the rest from reference TRBV9 and TRBJ2-1, the complete variable domain is DSGVTQTPKHLITATGQRVTLRCSPRSGDLSVYWYQQSLDQGLQFLIQYYNGEERAKGNILERFSAQQFPDLHSELNLSSLELGDSALYFCANSTRFGTYNEQFFGPGTRLTVL.

This clone appeared many times. V gene TRBV7-7 combines with J gene TRBJ2-1, with D perhaps TRBD1 (5 bases). Germline values: CDR1 SSHAT, CDR2 FNYEAQ (reference sequence). Trimming removed 5 bases from V and 6 bases from J, with 14 bases in between. The CDR3 runs 14 residues. The DNA for the CDR3 is TGTGCCAGCAGCCCCAATACAGGTAGCAATGAGCAGTTCTTC. This gives the protein CASSPNTGSNEQFF.

The rearrangement joins TRBV7-2 to TRBJ2-7; TRBD2 matches at 13 bases. CDR1 is SGHTA, CDR2 FQGNSA, per germline. V shed 1 base and J 7 bases; nucleotides not matched to a gene: 4. The CDR3 has 15 amino acids. The CDR3 DNA reads TGTGCCAGCAGCTTAGGGGGGACTAGCGGGACGGAGCAGTACTTC. Amino acids: CASSLGGTSGTEQYF.

DNA for the CDR3: TGTGCCAGCAGCTTGTATAGCGGGTCTCCCTACGAGCAGTACGTC. It codes for CASSLYSGSPYEQYV. The V gene is TRBV5-5, the J gene TRBJ2-7; 7 positions match TRBD2. The CDR3 contains 15 residues. V gave up 1 base and J gave up 2 bases; unmatched junction bases: 6. Per germline, CDR1 SGHKS and CDR2 YYEKEE (reference sequence).

The rearrangement links TRBV30 to TRBJ2-5, with D tentatively TRBD2 (5 bases). This CDR3 is built from 15 residues. Germline lookup yields CDR1 GTSNPN and CDR2 SVGIG (reference sequence). V gave up 0 bases and J gave up 4 bases, with 15 bases separating them. In nucleotides, the CDR3 is TGTGCCTGGAGTGTAGGTCTACCGGCGGGAGAGACCCAGTACTTC. It codes for CAWSVGLPAGETQYF.